Listed below are T cell receptor beta chains from one sample, sequenced in a study of T cell responses to AZD1222 COVID-19 vaccine. Profiled with immunoSEQ multiplex PCR; TCRdb holds only in-frame clones, not every one. Here the sample spans tens of thousands of clones, 88% being singletons. The sequenced sample was peripheral blood, obtained on day 0 of AZD1222 vaccination. Receptors were obtained from an adult in good health. CDR3s leave out the opening cysteine and the closing phenylalanine or tryptophan. The D gene is left open where the match is weak.

>TRBD2|TRBV6-1
ASSEDLRERADTQY
>NA|TRBV19
ASSITLLYSNQPQH
>NA|TRBV19
ASSVQGGSNQPQH
>NA|TRBV2
ASSEEGRPNSPLH
>NA|TRBV7-2
ASSFTGFGLDYGYT
>NA|TRBV10-2
ASSESRAGTEKLF
>TRBD1|TRBV28
ASSSTGTGYQPQH
>NA|TRBV11-2
ASSLAQSTDTQY
>TRBD1|TRBV6-5
ATIQGDSEKLF
>NA|TRBV5-1
ASSLAGEAGELF
>TRBD1|TRBV5-4
ASSPDRAIQETQY
>NA|TRBV11-2
ASSFTERTDTQY
>NA|TRBV6-5
ASSPTETQY
>NA|TRBV20-1
SASITGTVSNQPQH
>NA|TRBV10-1
ASRALKNTEAF
>TRBD2|TRBV5-1
ASSLGLAGAHNEQF
>NA|TRBV28
ASSRRGASGGYT
>NA|TRBV6-1
ASSELYEQY
>NA|TRBV28
ASSAPWTEAF
>NA|TRBV18
ASSEEPYNEQF
>TRBD2|TRBV27
ASKKRDAYNEQF
>TRBD2|TRBV27
ASSLSAGSGSHGELF
>NA|TRBV6-5
ASSYMSGSYEQY
>NA|TRBV10-2
ASRGTNTEAF
>NA|TRBV9
ASSVAGTGVNSPLH
>NA|TRBV14
ASSTSPGLTGELF
>TRBD1|TRBV27
ASPTGGETQY
>TRBD1|TRBV3-1/TRBV3-2
ASSQGRGTGDSPLH
>NA|TRBV5-4
ASSLDDNEQF
>NA|TRBV19
ASSARRIGQPQH
>NA|TRBV12-3/TRBV12-4
ASSLSGDQPQH
>TRBD1|TRBV3-1/TRBV3-2
ASSSKQGNEQF
>NA|TRBV2
ASSEDGTSY
>NA|TRBV18
ASSPLGLRGSEQF
>NA|TRBV4-1
ASSQDLYRHETDTQY
>NA|TRBV28
ASRLTNQPQH
>NA|TRBV6-5
ASSYFRGGTGELF
>NA|TRBV5-1
ASSLVGGYNEQF
>NA|TRBV6-5
ASSLVGYGYT
>TRBD1|TRBV30
AWGGQGQPQH